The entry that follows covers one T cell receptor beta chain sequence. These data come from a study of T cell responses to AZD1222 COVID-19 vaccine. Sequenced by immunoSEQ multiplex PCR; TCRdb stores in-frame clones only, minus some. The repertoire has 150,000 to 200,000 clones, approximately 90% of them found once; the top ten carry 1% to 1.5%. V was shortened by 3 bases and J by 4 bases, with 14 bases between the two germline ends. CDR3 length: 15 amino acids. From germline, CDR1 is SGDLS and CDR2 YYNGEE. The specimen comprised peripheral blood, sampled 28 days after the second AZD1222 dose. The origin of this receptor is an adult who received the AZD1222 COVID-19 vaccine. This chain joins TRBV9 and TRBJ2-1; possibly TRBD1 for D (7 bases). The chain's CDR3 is CASSEGASVYNEQFF. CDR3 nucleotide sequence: TGTGCCAGCAGCGAGGGGGCTAGCGTTTACAATGAGCAGTTCTTC.